The clone carrying this T cell receptor beta chain is a singleton in its sample. Profiling relied on immunoSEQ multiplex PCR, and the TCRdb table lists in-frame clones only, not all of them. The sample includes 120,000 or so clones, around 82% of them seen just once. Specified time point: blood 2 weeks post-SBRT. Treatment defined: 15 Gy SBRT to primary tumor, nephrectomy 4 weeks later. This record belongs to a study of radiation and T cells in renal cell carcinoma. The CDR3 sequence is 15 residues long. J was trimmed by 5 bases and V by 1 base; bases with no gene match: 7. CDR1 SGDLS and CDR2 YYNGEE come from the germline V gene.

The chain combines TRBV9 with TRBJ2-5; 8 nucleotides line up with TRBD2. Sequenced material: blood, taken from a patient whose treatment included radiotherapy and nephrectomy. The TCR comes from a man in his fifties with renal cell carcinoma. The CDR3 protein is CASSVFGTSGETQYF. As DNA, the CDR3 is TGTGCCAGCAGCGTATTTGGGACTAGTGGGGAGACCCAGTACTTC. The whole variable domain, filled in from reference TRBV9 and TRBJ2-5, reads DSGVTQTPKHLITATGQRVTLRCSPRSGDLSVYWYQQSLDQGLQFLIQYYNGEERAKGNILERFSAQQFPDLHSELNLSSLELGDSALYFCASSVFGTSGETQYFGPGTRLLVL.